What follows are 11 T cell receptor beta chains derived from one specimen sequenced in a study of cytomegalovirus exposure and HLA in healthy donors. Vbeta (60) and Jbeta (13) primers were used in the PCR. Some clones are missing from TCRdb's copy, which holds only in-frame ones; the method was immunoSEQ multiplex PCR. This sample yields 150,000 to 200,000 clones, of which under 90% are seen a single time; about 0.092% belongs to the top ten. Sequences were obtained from PBMCs. The receptors come from a boy aged 2 to 9 in good health and CMV-seronegative.

This sequence joins TRBV5-1 and TRBJ1-2, with TRBD1 matching over 7 bases. CDR3 length: 14 amino acids. J lost 7 bases, V lost 2 bases, and 8 bases had no gene match. CDR1 is SGHRS and CDR2 is YFSETQ in the germline V gene. The CDR3 DNA follows: TGCGCCAGCAGCTTAGAACAGGGGAGAGGTGGCTACACCTTC. It encodes CASSLEQGRGGYTF.

A word on this clone: Different DNA sequences within this sample yield the same CDR3. The chain links TRBV6-6 to TRBJ2-2, with a tentative D call TRBD1 (6 bases). The CDR3 is 15 residues long. Germline assignment: CDR1 MNHNY and CDR2 SVGAGI (reference sequence). Trimming removed 6 bases from V and 0 bases from J, with 11 bases in between. CDR3 DNA sequence: TGTGCCAGCAGACTAACAGGGTCGAACACCGGGGAGCTGTTTTTT. Encoded protein: CASRLTGSNTGELFF.

The chain couples TRBV13 to TRBJ2-1; 10 positions agree with TRBD2. The CDR3 contains 16 residues. V shed 3 bases, J shed 3 bases, and the junction held 5 bases outside the gene matches. The germline gives CDR1 PRHDT, CDR2 FYEKMQ (reference sequence). Here the CDR3 reads CASSFPQRGGYNEQFF. The CDR3 DNA sequence: TGTGCCAGCAGCTTTCCCCAGCGGGGGGGCTACAATGAGCAGTTCTTC.

This clone was seen only a few times. The chain carries TRBV29-1 and TRBJ1-1; 8 positions match TRBD1. Unmatched junction bases numbered 3, after V lost 6 bases and J lost 0 bases. The V gene's germline CDR1 is SQVTM and CDR2 ANQGSEA. CDR3 length equals 13 residues. The CDR3 region is CSVGQVLNTEAFF. The CDR3 region has the DNA TGCAGCGTGGGACAGGTCTTGAACACTGAAGCTTTCTTT.

The chain uses TRBV30 and TRBJ1-4; D gene unclear. V lost 2 bases, J lost 4 bases, and 2 bases lay in between. Germline assignment: CDR1 GTSNPN and CDR2 SVGIG (reference sequence). The CDR3 is 11 amino acids. CDR3 protein: CAWSYNEKLFF. CDR3 DNA sequence: TGTGCCTGGAGTTATAATGAAAAACTGTTTTTT.

The rearrangement joins TRBV13 to TRBJ2-3; 11 positions agree with TRBD2. Germline CDR1 reads PRHDT; CDR2 reads FYEKMQ (reference sequence). Unmatched junction bases numbered 10, after V lost 5 bases and J lost 9 bases. This CDR3 comprises 15 residues. This CDR3 is CASSLWTSGPPTQYF. Here the CDR3 DNA reads TGTGCCAGCAGCCTATGGACTAGCGGGCCGCCAACGCAGTATTTT.

V usage is TRBV5-6 and J usage is TRBJ2-5; 8 positions match TRBD2. Germline CDR1 SGHDT, CDR2 YYEEEE. V lost 2 bases to trimming and J lost 6 bases; unmatched junction nucleotides: 12. The length of the CDR3 is 16 residues. The DNA of the CDR3 is TGTGCCAGCAGCTTCGGGGGGTCGGGGGGGCCGAAGACCCAGTACTTC. As protein: CASSFGGSGGPKTQYF.

The chain recombines TRBV7-2 with TRBJ2-5, with D possibly matching TRBD2 (6 bases). Trimming took 1 base from V and 2 from J, leaving 14 bases between them. Germline CDR1 and CDR2: SGHTA and FQGNSA. This CDR3 spans 16 amino acids. The CDR3 here is CASSLVPRGGQETQYF. For the CDR3, the DNA is TGTGCCAGCAGCTTAGTCCCCCGGGGAGGACAAGAGACCCAGTACTTC.

The table lists this clone with a count of one. The gene calls are TRBV28 and TRBJ1-2; 7 bases align to TRBD1. Germline V gene lookup returns CDR1 MDHEN and CDR2 SYDVKM. The length of the CDR3 is 18 residues. The ends lost 2 bases at V and 2 bases at J; junction bases unmatched: 14. The CDR3 DNA is TGTGCCAGCAGTTTACTACAGGGGCGCCTTCAGAGAAACTATGGCTACACCTTC. It yields the protein CASSLLQGRLQRNYGYTF.

The chain combines TRBV5-4 with TRBJ2-3; TRBD2 aligns across 9 bases. V shed 0 bases, J shed 4 bases, and the junction held 9 bases outside the gene matches. Germline V lookup: CDR1 SGHNT, CDR2 YYREEE (reference sequence). The CDR3 consists of 17 residues. This CDR3 reads CASSLEARRGGPDTQYF. In DNA, the CDR3 is TGTGCCAGCAGCTTGGAGGCTCGGCGGGGGGGGCCAGATACGCAGTATTTT. Full variable domain (rest looked up from reference TRBV5-4 and TRBJ2-3): ETGVTQSPTHLIKTRGQQVTLRCSSQSGHNTVSWYQQALGQGPQFIFQYYREEENGRGNFPPRFSGLQFPNYSSELNVNALELDDSALYLCASSLEARRGGPDTQYFGPGTRLTVL.

The genes are TRBV9 and TRBJ1-2, with TRBD1 identical over 10 bases. The germline CDR1 and CDR2 sequences are SGDLS and YYNGEE. V was clipped by 4 bases and J by 4 bases; unmatched bases: 7. This CDR3 is built from 15 residues. CDR3 coding DNA: TGTGCCAGCAGCTCCCGGGACAGGGGAAGCTATGGCTACACCTTC. This sequence encodes CASSSRDRGSYGYTF.